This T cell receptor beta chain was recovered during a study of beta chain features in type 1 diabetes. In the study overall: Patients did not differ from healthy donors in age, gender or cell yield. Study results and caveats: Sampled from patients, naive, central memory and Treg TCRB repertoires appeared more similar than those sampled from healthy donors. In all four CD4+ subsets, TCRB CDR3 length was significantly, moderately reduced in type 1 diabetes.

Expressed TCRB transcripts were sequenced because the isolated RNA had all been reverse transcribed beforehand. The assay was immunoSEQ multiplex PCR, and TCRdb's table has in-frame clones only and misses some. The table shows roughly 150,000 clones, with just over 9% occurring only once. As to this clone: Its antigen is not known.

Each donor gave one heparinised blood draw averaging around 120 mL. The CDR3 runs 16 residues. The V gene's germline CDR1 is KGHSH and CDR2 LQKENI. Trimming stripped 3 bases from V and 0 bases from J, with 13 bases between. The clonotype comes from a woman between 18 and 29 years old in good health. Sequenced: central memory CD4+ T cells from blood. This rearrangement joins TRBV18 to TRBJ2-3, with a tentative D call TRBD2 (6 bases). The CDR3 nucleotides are TGTGCCAGCTCACCGTCTAGCGCGAGTAGCACAGATACGCAGTATTTT. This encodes CASSPSSASSTDTQYF.